Below, one T cell receptor beta chain is given with its context. Its target is not known. TCRdb redid the calling of the 5' RACE reads with MiXCR, one entry per CDR3 protein. The table shows 200,000 to 250,000 distinct CDR3 sequences, with 20% to 30% occurring only once. There are 15 residues in the CDR3. The V gene lost 4 bases and the J gene lost 0 bases, with 13 bases spanning the gap. Per the germline V gene, CDR1 is SGHRS and CDR2 is YFSETQ. The data were taken from a study of CD8 T cells in ankylosing spondylitis. General observations from the study: Seemingly characteristic of ankylosing spondylitis blood was a TCR beta motif consisting of about 8 highly homologous variants. Disease-linked clones bore a CD8+ phenotype and were relatively rare in peripheral blood.

This clonotype was sampled from a male donor with ankylosing spondylitis or in good health (not recorded which). What was sequenced was blood, either unsorted or a sorted T cell fraction (not recorded which). This chain connects TRBV5-1 to TRBJ1-1; D might be TRBD1 (6 bases). CDR3 nucleotide sequence: TGCGCCAGCAGCCTAGGGACAAGCATGAACACTGAAGCTTTCTTT. Protein sequence: CASSLGTSMNTEAFF.